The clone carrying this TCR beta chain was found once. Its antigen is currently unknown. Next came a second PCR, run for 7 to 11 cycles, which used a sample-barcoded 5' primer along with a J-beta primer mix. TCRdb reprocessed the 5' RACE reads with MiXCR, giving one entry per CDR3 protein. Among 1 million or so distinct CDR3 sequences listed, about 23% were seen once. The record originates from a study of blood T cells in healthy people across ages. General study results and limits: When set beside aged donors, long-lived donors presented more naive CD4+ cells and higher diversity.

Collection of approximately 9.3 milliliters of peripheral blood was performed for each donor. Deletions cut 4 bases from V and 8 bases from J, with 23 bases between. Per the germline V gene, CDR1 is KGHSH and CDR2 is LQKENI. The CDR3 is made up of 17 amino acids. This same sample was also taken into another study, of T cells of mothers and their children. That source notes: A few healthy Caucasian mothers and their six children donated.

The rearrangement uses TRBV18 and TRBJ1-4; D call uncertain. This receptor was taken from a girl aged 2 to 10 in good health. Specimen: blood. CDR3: CASSRQPGVSNEEKLFF. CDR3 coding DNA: TGTGCCAGCTCACGTCAACCCGGGGTCTCAAATGAGGAAAAACTGTTTTTT.